This entry lists 26 T cell receptor beta chains sequenced from one sample in a study of blood T cell repertoires in COVID-19. The data were produced by immunoSEQ multiplex PCR, yet TCRdb's version contains in-frame clones alone and is incomplete. The data hold around 100,000 clones, with 85% observed a single time. Sequencing was performed on peripheral blood. The receptors shown here come from an older woman with active or convalescent COVID-19.

CDR3 in amino acids: CASSLDTGFHQPQHF. CDR3 DNA sequence: TGTGCCAGCAGCTTGGATACAGGGTTCCATCAGCCCCAGCATTTT. The V call is TRBV11-2, the J call TRBJ1-5, with a tentative D call TRBD1 (6 bases). Germline values: CDR1 SGHAT, CDR2 FQNNGV. V lost 3 bases, J lost 5 bases, and 14 bases lay in between. This CDR3 comprises 15 residues.

The chain couples TRBV18 to TRBJ2-7; TRBD1 might be the D (5 bases). Trimming took off 5 bases at V and 3 bases at J, with 14 bases between the two ends. Per the germline V gene, CDR1 is KGHSH and CDR2 is LQKENI. This CDR3 has 14 residues. The CDR3 protein is CASSTLDSSYEQYF. The CDR3 nucleotides are TGTGCCAGCTCAACCCTAGACAGCAGCTACGAGCAGTACTTC.

This clone was detected a few times. This sequence joins TRBV12-5 and TRBJ2-1; TRBD2 agrees at 10 bases. V shed 8 bases and J 6 bases; nucleotides not matched to a gene: 16. This CDR3 has 17 amino acids. Per the germline V gene, CDR1 is LGHNT and CDR2 is FRNRAP. The CDR3 region has the DNA TGTGCTAGTTGGGCTAGCGGGAGCCCATACGGGTTCAATGAGCAGTTCTTC. Amino acid sequence: CASWASGSPYGFNEQFF.

The chain recombines TRBV6-5 with TRBJ2-3, with a tentative D call TRBD2 (5 bases). V was clipped by 5 bases and J by 2 bases, with 11 bases between them. The CDR3 has 14 amino acids. Germline-derived CDR1 and CDR2 are MNHEY and SVGAGI. CDR3 in amino acids: CASSRGFNTDTQYF. CDR3 bases: TGTGCCAGCAGTCGGGGATTCAACACAGATACGCAGTATTTT.

The chain carries TRBV6-5 and TRBJ1-6; TRBD1 aligns across 9 bases. This CDR3 has 14 residues. The V gene's germline CDR1 is MNHEY and CDR2 SVGAGI. With 6 bases clipped from V and 10 bases from J, the junction kept 7 bases outside the gene matches. The CDR3 loop is CASSLEGQGSPLHF. In nucleotides, the CDR3 is TGTGCCAGCAGCCTGGAGGGACAGGGCTCACCCCTCCACTTT.

The rearrangement uses TRBV5-4 and TRBJ2-7; 16 bases are a match to TRBD2. The germline CDR1 and CDR2 sequences are SGHNT and YYREEE (reference sequence). V shed 0 bases and J 7 bases; nucleotides not matched to a gene: 7. CDR3 length: 17 amino acids. The DNA of the CDR3 is TGTGCCAGCAGCTTGGCGGGGACTAGCGGGGGGGCGAGGGAGCAGTACTTC. Translation gives CASSLAGTSGGAREQYF.

V gene TRBV28 combines with J gene TRBJ1-6; D not certain. Germline CDR1 and CDR2: MDHEN and SYDVKM. The CDR3 sequence is 14 residues long. Trimming stripped 6 bases from V and 10 bases from J, with 16 bases between. The CDR3 DNA reads TGTGCCAGCAGACTGGACCTGCGGAGGTCACCCCTCCACTTT. This codes for CASRLDLRRSPLHF. Looking up the rest from reference TRBV28 and TRBJ1-6 gives the full variable domain: DVKVTQSSRYLVKRTGEKVFLECVQDMDHENMFWYRQDPGLGLRLIYFSYDVKMKEKGDIPEGYSVSREKKERFSLILESASTNQTSMYLCASRLDLRRSPLHFGNGTRLTVT.

The chain carries TRBV10-1 and TRBJ2-7; the match to TRBD2 covers 8 bases. The junction had 18 bases not matched to a gene; V was cut back by 4 bases and J by 4 bases. There are 18 residues in the CDR3. Germline CDR1 is WNHNN and CDR2 is SYGVQD (reference sequence). In DNA, the CDR3 is TGCGCCAGCAGTGTGGCCCCACGGGAGGGGAGGCCAGGGTACGAGCAGTACTTC. Its protein is CASSVAPREGRPGYEQYF.

This rearrangement joins TRBV7-6 to TRBJ2-1; 13 nucleotides agree with TRBD2. Losses at the gene ends were 3 bases for V and 7 bases for J; bases not matched to a gene: 6. This CDR3 is built from 16 residues. Germline CDR1 and CDR2: SGHVS and FNYEAQ. This CDR3 reads CASSFLLAGGPNEQFF. The CDR3 DNA is TGTGCCAGCAGCTTCCTACTAGCGGGGGGGCCTAATGAGCAGTTCTTC.

V and J are TRBV7-3 and TRBJ1-4, with D perhaps TRBD1 (5 bases). Germline V gene data show CDR1 as SGHTA and CDR2 as FQGTGA. The CDR3 totals 15 residues. The V end lost 5 bases, the J end lost 8 bases, and 18 bases lay between the germline ends. In DNA form, the CDR3 reads TGTGCCAGCAGCGCAACTGGGGCTGTGGGGGAAAAACTGTTTTTT. Protein product: CASSATGAVGEKLFF. Based on the CDR3 plus reference TRBV7-3 and TRBJ1-4, the full variable domain is GAGVSQTPSNKVTEKGKYVELRCDPISGHTALYWYRQSLGQGPEFLIYFQGTGAADDSGLPNDRFFAVRPEGSVSTLKIQRTERGDSAVYLCASSATGAVGEKLFFGSGTQLSVL.

The rearrangement joins TRBV3-1 (or the pseudogene TRBV3-2) to TRBJ2-7; 7 bases are a match to TRBD2. The trim removed 6 bases at V and 6 bases at J, leaving 8 bases unmatched. CDR1 LGHDT and CDR2 YNNKEL come from the germline V gene (reference sequence). The CDR3 runs 13 residues. CDR3 nucleotide sequence: TGTGCCAGCAGGCCACACTGGGGGGGCGAGCAGTACTTC. The encoded protein is CASRPHWGGEQYF.

This clone was found once. The chain recombines TRBV27 with TRBJ1-6, with D possibly TRBD1 on 6 matching bases. This CDR3 contains 15 residues. Between the trimmed V and J ends, which lost 2 bases and 11 bases, there was a span of 16 bases. Germline V gene sequence: CDR1 MNHEY, CDR2 SMNVEV (reference sequence). DNA for the CDR3: TGTGCCAGCAGTTTAAGGGGGTTCCTCGTGGCACCCCTCCACTTT. This encodes CASSLRGFLVAPLHF.

The chain links TRBV7-2 to TRBJ2-3; 12 bases map to TRBD2. V dropped 3 bases and J dropped 8; count of bases not matched to a gene: 15. Looked up from germline, CDR1 is SGHTA and CDR2 is FQGNSA. The CDR3 is 18 amino acids. The CDR3 nucleotides are TGTGCCAGCAGCTTGCCACTCCTAGCGGGGGGGGCCAAGTCTACGCAGTATTTT. The encoded protein is CASSLPLLAGGAKSTQYF.

The genes are TRBV27 and TRBJ2-7; TRBD2 matches at 9 bases. This CDR3 spans 20 amino acids. Germline V gives CDR1 MNHEY, CDR2 SMNVEV (reference sequence). The J segment lost 1 base and the V segment lost 5 bases, leaving 21 bases of the junction unmatched. This CDR3 is CASSARGAGGPVSRSYEQYF. In DNA, the CDR3 is TGTGCCAGCAGTGCCAGAGGGGCGGGAGGGCCGGTGAGTCGGTCCTACGAGCAGTACTTC.

This clone was detected only once. The chain joins TRBV19 to TRBJ2-2; 10 positions agree with TRBD2. CDR1 is LNHDA and CDR2 is SQIVND in the germline V gene (reference sequence). The V segment lost 7 bases and the J segment 5 bases; nucleotides outside the gene matches: 16. This CDR3 contains 18 residues. The CDR3 DNA sequence: TGTGCCAGTACTTCCGACTTGGCTAGCGGGAGTGGTACCGGGGAGCTGTTTTTT. Its translation: CASTSDLASGSGTGELFF.

J is TRBJ2-2 and V is TRBV24-1; D unresolved. Germline V CDR1 and CDR2: KGHDR, SFDVKD. This CDR3 region has 14 residues. Trimming pared 3 bases from V and 4 bases from J, leaving 8 bases between. The DNA for the CDR3 is TGTGCCACCAGTGATCCACAGCTCACCGGGGAGCTGTTTTTT. This sequence encodes CATSDPQLTGELFF.

V gene TRBV19 combines with J gene TRBJ1-5; 9 nucleotides agree with TRBD1. The germline V gene has CDR1 LNHDA and CDR2 SQIVND (reference sequence). With V trimmed by 0 bases and J by 9 bases, 6 bases remained unmatched. CDR3 size: 15 residues. The CDR3 bases are TGTGCCAGTAGTATAGAAGGACAGGGGCTAGGGCCCCAGCATTTT. As protein: CASSIEGQGLGPQHF. Based on the CDR3 plus reference TRBV19 and TRBJ1-5, the full variable domain is DGGITQSPKYLFRKEGQNVTLSCEQNLNHDAMYWYRQDPGQGLRLIYYSQIVNDFQKGDIAEGYSVSREKKESFPLTVTSAQKNPTAFYLCASSIEGQGLGPQHFGDGTRLSIL.

The rearrangement links TRBV12-5 to TRBJ2-7, with 7 positions matching TRBD2. Germline CDR1 is LGHNT and CDR2 is FRNRAP. This CDR3 comprises 16 residues. V was clipped by 0 bases and J by 5 bases; unmatched bases: 10. This chain's CDR3 is CASGLVVGGGTHEQYF. The CDR3 coding sequence is TGTGCTAGTGGTTTGGTTGTGGGCGGGGGAACCCACGAGCAGTACTTC.

This chain links TRBV6-2 or TRBV6-3 with TRBJ2-5, with 7 bases fitting TRBD2. There are 12 residues in the CDR3. Germline lookup yields CDR1 MNHEY and CDR2 SVGEGT. The V segment lost 5 bases and the J segment 6 bases; nucleotides outside the gene matches: 3. CDR3 sequence (DNA): TGTGCCAGCAGTAGGCGGGAGCAGACCCAGTACTTC. It is translated as CASSRREQTQYF.

V and J are TRBV4-3 and TRBJ2-1; D gene uncertain. CDR3 size: 14 residues. V gave up 1 base and J gave up 0 bases, with 4 bases separating them. CDR1 LGHNA and CDR2 YSLEER come from the germline V gene. In nucleotides, the CDR3 is TGCGCCAGCAGCCAAGTCGGCTCCTACAATGAGCAGTTCTTC. Amino acid sequence: CASSQVGSYNEQFF.

The chain employs TRBV7-2 and TRBJ1-5; D is undetermined. The CDR3 contains 14 residues. The V gene lost 3 bases and the J gene lost 7 bases, with 13 bases spanning the gap. The V gene's germline CDR1 is SGHTA and CDR2 FQGNSA. Here the CDR3 DNA reads TGTGCCAGCAGCTTCGGGGATGGCGGACAGCCCCAGCATTTT. Amino acids: CASSFGDGGQPQHF. The complete variable domain, with remaining parts taken from reference TRBV7-2 and TRBJ1-5, reads GAGVSQSPSNKVTEKGKDVELRCDPISGHTALYWYRQSLGQGLEFLIYFQGNSAPDKSGLPSDRFSAERTGGSVSTLTIQRTQQEDSAVYLCASSFGDGGQPQHFGDGTRLSIL.

The chain joins TRBV11-3 to TRBJ2-7; 7 bases match TRBD1. The length of the CDR3 is 16 residues. V shed 0 bases, J shed 5 bases, and the junction held 10 bases outside the gene matches. Looked up from germline, CDR1 is SGHNT and CDR2 is YENEEA. CDR3 region: CASSLDWGIGGHEQYF. CDR3 in DNA: TGTGCCAGCAGCTTAGATTGGGGCATAGGGGGCCACGAGCAGTACTTC.

This clone was detected a few times. The V call is TRBV5-1, the J call TRBJ1-3, with D uncertain. Germline V CDR1 and CDR2: SGHRS, YFSETQ. V lost 4 bases, J lost 7 bases, and 15 bases lay in between. This CDR3 region has 14 residues. This chain's CDR3 is CASSQSGGSNTIYF. CDR3 DNA: TGCGCCAGCAGCCAGAGCGGTGGGTCGAACACCATATATTTT.

This clone came up once. The CDR3 is CASSLQQDSYGYTF. In DNA, the CDR3 is TGTGCCAGCAGCCTACAGCAGGACAGCTATGGCTACACCTTC. The V and J genes are TRBV5-4 and TRBJ1-2; D might be TRBD1 (6 bases). Per the germline V gene, CDR1 is SGHNT and CDR2 is YYREEE (reference sequence). This CDR3 has 14 amino acids. V dropped 4 bases and J dropped 4 bases, with 14 bases sitting between them.

The genes are TRBV28 and TRBJ1-1, with unresolved D. The CDR3 extends over 15 amino acids. CDR1 and CDR2 (germline): MDHEN, SYDVKM. Trimming shortened V by 5 bases and J by 0 bases, and 13 bases separated the two germline ends. The CDR3 reads CASSPNRGLNTEAFF. The CDR3 bases are TGTGCCAGCAGTCCCAATCGGGGTCTGAACACTGAAGCTTTCTTT.

This clone is a singleton in its sample. This chain uses TRBV5-1 with TRBJ2-1; TRBD2 is a possible D gene (5 bases). This CDR3 spans 16 amino acids. Between the trimmed V and J ends, which lost 0 bases and 3 bases, there was a span of 13 bases. CDR1 is SGHRS, CDR2 YFSETQ, per germline. The CDR3 coding sequence is TGCGCCAGCAGCTTGGCGGGGTCTCCGGGCTACAATGAGCAGTTCTTC. Its translation: CASSLAGSPGYNEQFF. Variable domain in full (rest from reference TRBV5-1 and TRBJ2-1): KAGVTQTPRYLIKTRGQQVTLSCSPISGHRSVSWYQQTPGQGLQFLFEYFSETQRNKGNFPGRFSGRQFSNSRSEMNVSTLELGDSALYLCASSLAGSPGYNEQFFGPGTRLTVL.